This T cell receptor (beta chain) is drawn from a study of blood T cell repertoires in COVID-19. Study-wide background: The United States, Italy and Spain were the sources of the acute and convalescent COVID-19 samples.

Germline V gene data show CDR1 as MGHDK and CDR2 as SYGVNS. The V end lost 4 bases, the J end lost 0 bases, and 12 bases lay between the germline ends. This CDR3 is 15 amino acids long. Only in-frame clones appear in the TCRdb table, and some are missing; sequencing was by immunoSEQ multiplex PCR. The top ten hold around 11% of the sample, which has 190,000 or so clones, around 80% seen once. The sequenced sample was peripheral blood. The chain is built from TRBV25-1 and TRBJ2-5; D not resolved. The clonotype originates from a woman of 80 years or more with COVID-19, enrolled during active disease. This chain's CDR3 is CASSGSVSYQETQYF. The CDR3 nucleotides are TGTGCCAGCAGTGGTTCCGTTTCTTACCAAGAGACCCAGTACTTC.